The 14 T cell receptor beta chains reported below all come from one sample, sequenced in a study of shared clonotypes between healthy human individuals. Assay used: immunoSEQ multiplex PCR; TCRdb lists only in-frame clones, some missing. The sample has about 2 million clones, 90% to 95% seen once. The sequencing sample was made of naive CD4+ T cells sorted from blood. Subset of the sample: CD45RA+ positively selected. The receptor source for this set is a man between 18 and 35 years old in good health.

This chain uses TRBV6-5 with TRBJ1-6; D is ambiguous. Germline V gives CDR1 MNHEY, CDR2 SVGAGI. CDR3 length: 14 residues. Trimming shortened V by 2 bases and J by 9 bases, and 11 bases separated the two germline ends. CDR3 loop: CASSYGGLTSPLHF. The CDR3 bases are TGTGCCAGCAGTTACGGTGGACTCACTTCACCCCTCCACTTT.

The chain links TRBV10-3 to TRBJ1-3; 7 bases are a match to TRBD1. CDR1 is ENHRY and CDR2 is SYGVKD in the germline V gene. The V gene end was trimmed by 6 bases and the J gene end by 0 bases; junction bases not matched to a gene: 5. This CDR3 has 15 amino acids. The CDR3 bases are TGTGCCATCAGCTTGGGACAGACCTCTGGAAACACCATATATTTT. Translation gives CAISLGQTSGNTIYF.

The chain has TRBV5-4 and TRBJ2-2; tentative D call: TRBD1 (5 bases). Deletions cut 0 bases from V and 3 bases from J, with 9 bases between. The CDR3 is 15 amino acids. Per the germline V gene, CDR1 is SGHNT and CDR2 is YYREEE (reference sequence). The CDR3 DNA reads TGTGCCAGCAGCTTGGCCGCCAGGGACACCGGGGAGCTGTTTTTT. It specifies CASSLAARDTGELFF. Supplemented by reference TRBV5-4 and TRBJ2-2, the full variable domain reads ETGVTQSPTHLIKTRGQQVTLRCSSQSGHNTVSWYQQALGQGPQFIFQYYREEENGRGNFPPRFSGLQFPNYSSELNVNALELDDSALYLCASSLAARDTGELFFGEGSRLTVL.

This chain joins TRBV5-1 and TRBJ1-1; no firm D call. From germline, CDR1 is SGHRS and CDR2 YFSETQ. The ends were cut back, 0 bases at V and 3 bases at J, with 9 bases in the middle. This CDR3 is built from 14 residues. CDR3 residues: CASSLAWGDTEAFF. In DNA form, the CDR3 reads TGCGCCAGCAGCTTGGCCTGGGGAGACACTGAAGCTTTCTTT.

The rearrangement uses TRBV4-1 and TRBJ2-2; 8 bases are a match to TRBD2. Germline V CDR1 and CDR2: MGHRA, YSYEKL. The J segment lost 1 base and the V segment lost 4 bases, leaving 5 bases of the junction unmatched. The CDR3 covers 16 residues. CDR3: CASSLTSGVNTGELFF. DNA of the CDR3: TGCGCCAGCAGCCTTACTAGCGGAGTGAACACCGGGGAGCTGTTTTTT.

The chain recombines TRBV30 with TRBJ2-1, with 9 bases that match TRBD2. Germline values: CDR1 GTSNPN, CDR2 SVGIG (reference sequence). There are 16 residues in the CDR3. Trimming cost V 4 bases and J 8 bases; bases outside gene matches: 15. The CDR3 loop reads CAWNKGGGALGDEQFF. The CDR3 nucleotides read TGTGCCTGGAATAAGGGCGGGGGGGCCCTAGGCGATGAGCAGTTCTTC.

Of note for this clone: This CDR3 is also generated by other DNA sequences in the sample. The rearrangement links TRBV10-3 to TRBJ1-5; 10 positions match TRBD1. The CDR3 sequence is 15 residues long. The V gene end was trimmed by 6 bases and the J gene end by 3 bases; junction bases not matched to a gene: 5. Germline values: CDR1 ENHRY, CDR2 SYGVKD. For the CDR3, the DNA is TGTGCCATCAGCGCCGGGACAGGGGTCAATCAGCCCCAGCATTTT. It codes for CAISAGTGVNQPQHF.

The CDR3 spells CASSVPRTGFNYGYTF. DNA for the CDR3: TGTGCCAGCAGTGTCCCTCGGACAGGTTTTAACTATGGCTACACCTTC. The rearrangement uses TRBV28 and TRBJ1-2, with 7 bases aligning to TRBD1. The CDR3 runs 16 residues. V shed 5 bases and J 1 base; nucleotides not matched to a gene: 10. Germline CDR1 and CDR2: MDHEN and SYDVKM.

This clone was picked up a small number of times. V usage is TRBV10-1 and J usage is TRBJ2-7, with unresolved D. The V gene's germline CDR1 is WNHNN and CDR2 SYGVQD (reference sequence). V was pared by 2 bases and J by 2 bases, with 4 bases between. This CDR3 comprises 12 residues. CDR3 bases: TGCGCCAGCAGTGAGGGCCCCTACGAGCAGTACTTC. This encodes CASSEGPYEQYF.

This sequence joins TRBV7-2 and TRBJ2-2; D is uncertain. From germline, CDR1 is SGHTA and CDR2 FQGNSA. The ends were cut back, 8 bases at V and 3 bases at J, with 13 bases in the middle. The CDR3 is made up of 14 amino acids. The CDR3 sequence is CASGPASYTGELFF. The CDR3 DNA follows: TGTGCCAGCGGTCCGGCCTCCTACACCGGGGAGCTGTTTTTT.

For this clone: This CDR3 is also generated by other DNA sequences in the sample. The V and J genes are TRBV18 and TRBJ1-1, with a weak D call TRBD1 (6 bases). CDR3 length equals 13 residues. Trimming pared 3 bases from V and 5 bases from J, leaving 10 bases between. The germline V gene encodes CDR1 KGHSH and CDR2 LQKENI. CDR3 loop: CASSPPGVTEAFF. CDR3 sequence (DNA): TGTGCCAGCTCACCCCCAGGGGTTACTGAAGCTTTCTTT. Full variable domain (missing parts from reference TRBV18 and TRBJ1-1): NAGVMQNPRHLVRRRGQEARLRCSPMKGHSHVYWYRQLPEEGLKFMVYLQKENIIDESGMPKERFSAEFPKEGPSILRIQQVVRGDSAAYFCASSPPGVTEAFFGQGTRLTVV.

Points on this clone: Other DNA sequences from this sample encode an identical CDR3 as well. The V and J genes are TRBV10-3 and TRBJ2-3, with D possibly being TRBD2 (6 bases). V was cut by 0 bases and J by 4 bases, with 8 bases left in between. Germline V gene data show CDR1 as ENHRY and CDR2 as SYGVKD. The CDR3 sequence is 14 residues long. CDR3 loop: CAISESPGADTQYF. In nucleotides, the CDR3 is TGTGCCATCAGTGAGTCGCCGGGAGCAGATACGCAGTATTTT.

The J gene is TRBJ1-2, the V gene TRBV4-3; D unresolved. V lost 3 bases and J lost 5, with 4 bases in between. CDR1 is LGHNA, CDR2 YSLEER, per germline. This CDR3 has 11 amino acids. The CDR3 here is CASSQGYGYTF. The CDR3 coding sequence is TGCGCCAGCAGCCAGGGATATGGCTACACCTTC.

The rearrangement joins TRBV6-5 to TRBJ2-3, with D perhaps TRBD2 (6 bases). The germline V gene encodes CDR1 MNHEY and CDR2 SVGAGI. The germline V and J ends were trimmed by 6 bases and 0 bases, with 7 bases remaining between them. The CDR3 is made up of 13 amino acids. The CDR3 DNA sequence: TGTGCCAGCAGAGGGACTAGCACAGATACGCAGTATTTT. The encoded protein is CASRGTSTDTQYF.